The T cell receptor beta chain under discussion was sequenced for a study of blood T cell repertoires in COVID-19. The wider study: Samples taken during acute and convalescent COVID-19 were collected in the United States, Italy and Spain.

There are 13 residues in the CDR3. Germline V CDR1 and CDR2: LGHDT, YNNKEL (reference sequence). The V end was cut by 2 bases, the J end by 8 bases, with 12 bases between. Seattle patients were enrolled during active infection and followed longitudinally. Sequenced by immunoSEQ multiplex PCR; TCRdb stores in-frame clones only, minus some. This sample has fewer than 150,000 clones; roughly 85% occur once, and the top ten carry more than 5%. Sequencing was performed on peripheral blood. The receptor was derived from a woman aged 60-70 years with COVID-19, enrolled during active disease. The V and J genes are TRBV3-1 (or the pseudogene TRBV3-2) and TRBJ2-5; D is perhaps TRBD1 (5 bases). The CDR3 loop reads CASSQFPDKTQYF. CDR3 nucleotide sequence: TGTGCCAGCAGCCAATTCCCGGACAAAACCCAGTACTTC.